A selection of T cell receptor beta chains follows, all from one sample in a study of T cells in localized non-small cell lung cancer. Assay used: immunoSEQ multiplex PCR; TCRdb lists only in-frame clones, some missing. The sample has tens of thousands of clones; around four fifths are singletons. This material consisted of peripheral blood, taken before any cancer treatment. Source of these receptors: a female donor older than 55 with stage I lung adenocarcinoma. CDR3s include the opening cysteine and the closing phenylalanine or tryptophan. Each record gives: V gene, clone size, J gene, CDR3 protein. The size entry is marked missing in some rows and otherwise reads once, few, many or a size class.

TRBV12-5	-	TRBJ2-1	CASGPGLASYNEQFF
TRBV7-9	-	TRBJ1-2	CASSRGQAGNNYGYTF
TRBV18	-	TRBJ1-1	CASSQGENTEAFF
TRBV6-1	-	TRBJ2-7	CASTSGNSYEQYF
TRBV5-1	-	TRBJ1-1	CASSPVTGVLSGAFF
TRBV10-3	once	TRBJ1-1	CAISPQDSEAFF
TRBV6-5	-	TRBJ1-1	CASSYSGGNTEAFF
TRBV6-1	once	TRBJ2-7	CATARGLAGAYEQYF
TRBV11-2	-	TRBJ1-1	CASSFRGPNTEAFF
TRBV6-6	once	TRBJ1-1	CASSYWGEEAFF
TRBV27	-	TRBJ2-5	CASSSSRGQQTQYF
TRBV6-6	-	TRBJ2-5	CASSYSRPGQKETQYF
TRBV27	-	TRBJ1-2	CASSMDRGISLSYGYTF
TRBV10-1	-	TRBJ2-7	CASSESTRGVDKYF
TRBV2	-	TRBJ1-1	CASVLQAISTEAFF
TRBV30	-	TRBJ2-1	CAWRGASSSGYNEQFF
TRBV7-9	-	TRBJ2-1	CASSRQGLTNEQFF
TRBV5-1	-	TRBJ2-1	CASSPGGDSLRGQFF
TRBV6-6	-	TRBJ1-6	CASRYPGGGNSPLHF
TRBV6-6	once	TRBJ1-5	CASRREGDGQPQHF
TRBV6-6	once	TRBJ1-4	CASGQGGEKLFF
TRBV7-6	-	TRBJ2-1	CASSSYSSGAVRLSPYNEQFF
TRBV19	-	TRBJ1-3	CASSIDLGSGNTIYF
TRBV11-3	-	TRBJ2-7	CASSFSGQGGDEQYF
TRBV19	-	TRBJ2-2	CASSARPSGRAVGELFF
TRBV6-5	few	TRBJ1-2	CASSGSSYGYTF
TRBV12-5	-	TRBJ1-5	CASGSTGTGGGRPQHF
TRBV11-3	-	TRBJ2-7	CASTGGRDEQYF
TRBV7-9	-	TRBJ2-5	CASSLQAQETQYF
TRBV10-3	-	TRBJ2-1	CAISNRDRDYNEQFF
TRBV27	-	TRBJ2-7	CASSPEGQATYEQYF
TRBV7-6	few	TRBJ1-6	CASSRMYGTGGNSPLHF
TRBV19	once	TRBJ2-1	CASSVRPSSYNEQFF
TRBV9	-	TRBJ1-1	CASIPGGTMNTEAFF
TRBV5-1	-	TRBJ1-2	CASSVQGRDGYTF
TRBV2	-	TRBJ1-2	CASSEEGRRNYGYTF
TRBV21-1	-	TRBJ1-4	CATRYSTGDFCGTNEKLFF
TRBV12-5	-	TRBJ2-5	CASGLGLPGSRETQYF
TRBV11-2	-	TRBJ2-1	CASSRFPLPGQGDSEQFF
TRBV7-8	-	TRBJ2-5	CASSPRGVETQYF
TRBV11-2	-	TRBJ1-2	CASSGLTGNYGYTF
TRBV15	-	TRBJ2-5	CATSSSTSGEETQYF
TRBV18	-	TRBJ2-3	CASSPRLAGVDTQYF
TRBV6-1	once	TRBJ1-6	CASSGQSGYSPLHF